The TCR beta chain under discussion was sequenced for a study of blood T cell repertoires in COVID-19 (dated by TCRdb to 2020 to 2022). Describing the broader study: Samples covering the acute and convalescent phases of COVID-19 were provided by collaborators in the United States, Italy and Spain. The samples were drawn from two sources: the first 160 participants of the ongoing ImmuneRACE study, and fewer than 1,500 subjects contributed by 6 global collaborators. The repertoires were released in a freely available public database intended as a resource for research on the immune response to SARS-CoV-2. Nearly every sample came with metadata listing a de-identified subject ID, COVID-19 status, age in years and sex. Deeply sampled blood TCRbeta repertoires from subjects exposed to, actively infected with, or recovered from COVID-19 were included in the dataset. Where available, HLA class I and class II types were obtained from metadata supplied by the sample provider rather than from assay-based typing. The prospective study material was composed of cDNA or gDNA derived from T cells, B-cell-depleted T cells, or PBMCs. What the authors observed across the whole study: The quantity of clinical and demographic metadata differed by source and by participant and was supplied without curation.

The immunoSEQ Assay, a bias-controlled multiplex PCR, was used to amplify TCRbeta CDR3 regions from genomic DNA. On the authors' methods: The number of nucleated cells in each sample was estimated by amplification of reference gene primers within the assay. To quantify the absolute abundance of each unique TCRbeta CDR3 rearrangement, sequence reads were collapsed and filtered. For each sample, productive Simpson clonality was calculated by taking the square root of Simpson's diversity index across productive rearrangements. TCRdb carries this immuneACCESS record with in-frame sequences only. Its versions omit some clonotypes, under half of them owing to an unresolved V gene in the studies checked, with the rest unexplained. From that table come the V and J calls and clone size; the DNA was used to work out D and trimming. Present in this sample are a few hundred thousand clones, about 90% of which were seen just once. The top ten clones comprise around 0.98% of the sample.

In Seattle, one collaborating source enrolled patients while the infection was active and tracked those patients longitudinally over the course of disease. Collaborating institutions collected whole blood in K2EDTA tubes following their own protocols. For TCRbeta analysis, collaborator samples were shipped as frozen whole blood, as isolated PBMCs, or as DNA extracted from either sample type. As regards this clone: The clone's antigen remains unknown. Base qualities were left out, and no much larger clone turns up one base away.

The receptor's source is a woman in her forties with COVID-19, enrolled during active disease. Specimen: peripheral blood.

The nucleotides are TGTGCCAGCAGTGAAGGGCGGATCAATTCACCCCTCCACTTT. Its translation reads: CASSEGRINSPLHF. The rearranged chain carries TRBV2 and TRBJ1-6, with no confident D gene call. Taken from cysteine to phenylalanine, the CDR3 has 14 residues. CDR3 DNA only is kept here, 42 bases in frame from base 1. The germline V gene sets CDR1 to SNHLY and CDR2 to FYNNEI. Deletion took 1 base off V and 7 bases off J, with a span of 8 bases between the germline ends.